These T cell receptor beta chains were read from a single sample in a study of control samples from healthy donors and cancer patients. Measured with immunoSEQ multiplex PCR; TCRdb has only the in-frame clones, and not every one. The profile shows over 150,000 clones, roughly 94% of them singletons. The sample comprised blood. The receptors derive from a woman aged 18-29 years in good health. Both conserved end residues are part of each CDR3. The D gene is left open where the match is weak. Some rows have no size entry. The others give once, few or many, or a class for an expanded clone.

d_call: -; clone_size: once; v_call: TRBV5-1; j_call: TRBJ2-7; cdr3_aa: CASSPGGQIAYEQYF; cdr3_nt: TGCGCCAGCAGCCCTGGCGGACAGATAGCCTACGAGCAGTACTTC
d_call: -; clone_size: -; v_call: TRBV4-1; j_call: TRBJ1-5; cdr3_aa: CASSQGEGTTGQPQHF; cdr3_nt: TGCGCCAGCAGCCAAGGGGAGGGGACTACGGGTCAGCCCCAGCATTTT
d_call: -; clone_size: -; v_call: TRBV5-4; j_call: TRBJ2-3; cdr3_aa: CASSLFLASSTDTQYF; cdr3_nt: TGTGCCAGCAGCTTATTCTTAGCTAGCAGCACAGATACGCAGTATTTT
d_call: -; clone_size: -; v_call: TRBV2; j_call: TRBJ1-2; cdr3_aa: CASGGEQSYGYTF; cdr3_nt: TGTGCCAGCGGGGGAGAACAAAGCTATGGCTACACCTTC
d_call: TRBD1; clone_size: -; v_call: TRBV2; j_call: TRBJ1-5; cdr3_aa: CASSGDSNQPQHF; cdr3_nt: TGTGCCAGCAGTGGGGACAGTAATCAGCCCCAGCATTTT
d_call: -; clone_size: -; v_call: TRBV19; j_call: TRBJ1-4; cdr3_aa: CASSPGRSPFINEKLFF; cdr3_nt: TGTGCCAGTAGTCCTGGGAGGTCCCCCTTTATTAATGAAAAACTGTTTTTT
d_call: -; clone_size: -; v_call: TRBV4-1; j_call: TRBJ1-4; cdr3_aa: CASSPLDMGKLFF; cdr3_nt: TGCGCCAGCAGCCCCTTAGATATGGGAAAACTGTTTTTT
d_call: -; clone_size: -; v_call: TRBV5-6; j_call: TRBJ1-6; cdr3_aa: CASSLLNRDSPLHF; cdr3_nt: TGTGCCAGCAGCTTACTGAACCGGGATTCACCCCTCCACTTT
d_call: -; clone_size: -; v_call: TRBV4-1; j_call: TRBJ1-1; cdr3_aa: CASSQVSGRMNTEAFF; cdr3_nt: TGCGCCAGCAGCCAAGTTTCAGGGCGCATGAACACTGAAGCTTTCTTT
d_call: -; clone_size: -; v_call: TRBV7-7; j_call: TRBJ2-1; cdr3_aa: CASSPRGGSYNEQFF; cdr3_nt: TGTGCTAGCAGCCCCCGAGGAGGCTCTTACAATGAGCAGTTCTTC
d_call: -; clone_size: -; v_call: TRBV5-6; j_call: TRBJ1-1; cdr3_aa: CASSHGGTEAFF; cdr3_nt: TGTGCCAGCAGCCACGGGGGGACTGAAGCTTTCTTT
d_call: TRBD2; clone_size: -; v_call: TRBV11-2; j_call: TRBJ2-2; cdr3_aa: CASSLGRRGTGELFF; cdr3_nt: TGTGCCAGCAGCTTGGGCCGGCGGGGGACCGGGGAGCTGTTTTTT
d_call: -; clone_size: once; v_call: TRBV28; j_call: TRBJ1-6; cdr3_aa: CASSYSTRAPLHF; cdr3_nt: TGTGCCAGCAGTTATTCCACGCGGGCACCCCTCCACTTT
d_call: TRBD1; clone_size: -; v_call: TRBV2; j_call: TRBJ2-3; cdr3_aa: CASNRQGTLTDTQYF; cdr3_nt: TGTGCCAGCAATCGACAGGGGACCCTCACAGATACGCAGTATTTT
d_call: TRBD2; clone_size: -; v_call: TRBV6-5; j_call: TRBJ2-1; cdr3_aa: CASSWGTSGNEQFF; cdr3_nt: TGTGCCAGCAGTTGGGGGACTAGCGGCAATGAGCAGTTCTTC
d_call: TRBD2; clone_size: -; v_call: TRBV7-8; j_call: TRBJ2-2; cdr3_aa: CASSLRGLAGVSNTGELFF; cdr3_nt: TGTGCCAGCAGCCTGCGCGGACTAGCGGGGGTCTCGAACACCGGGGAGCTGTTTTTT
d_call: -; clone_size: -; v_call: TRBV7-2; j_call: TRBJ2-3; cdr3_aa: CASSSISGPSPDTQYF; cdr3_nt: TGTGCCAGCAGCTCCATCTCGGGGCCTTCCCCAGATACGCAGTATTTT